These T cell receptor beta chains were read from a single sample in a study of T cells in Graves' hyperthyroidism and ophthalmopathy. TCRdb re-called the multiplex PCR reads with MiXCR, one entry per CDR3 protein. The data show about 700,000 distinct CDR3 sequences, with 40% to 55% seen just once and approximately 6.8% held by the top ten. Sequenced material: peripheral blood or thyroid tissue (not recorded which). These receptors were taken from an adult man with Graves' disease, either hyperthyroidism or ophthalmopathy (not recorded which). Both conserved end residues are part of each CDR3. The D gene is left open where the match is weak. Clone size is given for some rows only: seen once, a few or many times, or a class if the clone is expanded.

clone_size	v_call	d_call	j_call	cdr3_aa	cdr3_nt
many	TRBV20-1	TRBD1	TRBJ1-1	CSARVGQLNTEAFF	TGCAGTGCTAGAGTGGGACAGCTGAACACTGAAGCTTTCTTT
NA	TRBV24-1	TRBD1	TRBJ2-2	CATSGPGTVNTGELFF	TGTGCCACCAGTGGTCCCGGGACAGTGAACACCGGGGAGCTGTTTTTT
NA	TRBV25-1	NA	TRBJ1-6	CASRALRTENSPLHF	TGTGCCAGCAGGGCCCTTAGGACAGAGAATTCACCCCTCCACTTT
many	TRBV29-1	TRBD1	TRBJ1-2	CSAEQGGGGYTF	TGCAGCGCCGAACAGGGGGGAGGAGGCTACACCTTC
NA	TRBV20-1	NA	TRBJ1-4	CSAIKDSATNEKLFF	TGCAGTGCTATAAAGGACAGTGCAACTAATGAAAAACTGTTTTTT
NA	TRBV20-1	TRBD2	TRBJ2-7	CSASPRGGGYEQYF	TGCAGTGCGTCACCCCGGGGGGGGGGATACGAGCAGTACTTC
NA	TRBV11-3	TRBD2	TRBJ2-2	CASSHPGTSGRVGELFF	TGTGCCAGCAGCCACCCAGGGACTAGCGGGAGAGTCGGGGAGCTGTTTTTT
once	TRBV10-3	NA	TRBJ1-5	CAILVDRLNQPQHF	TGTGCCATCTTGGTCGACAGGCTCAATCAGCCCCAGCATTTT
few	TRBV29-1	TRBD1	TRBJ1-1	CSVGTEVFGMNTEAFF	TGCAGCGTGGGGACAGAAGTTTTCGGAATGAACACTGAAGCTTTCTTT
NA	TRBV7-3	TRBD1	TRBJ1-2	CASSQAGGDRAFSGYTF	TGTGCCAGCAGCCAAGCGGGTGGCGACAGGGCCTTTTCTGGCTACACCTTC
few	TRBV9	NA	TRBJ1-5	CASSPGTAINQPQHF	TGTGCCAGCAGCCCCGGGACGGCTATCAATCAGCCCCAGCATTTT
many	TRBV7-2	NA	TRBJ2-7	CASSLPVGEQYF	TGTGCCAGCAGCTTACCGGTTGGCGAGCAGTACTTC
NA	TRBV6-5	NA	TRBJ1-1	CASSYGSSLNTEAFF	TGTGCCAGCAGTTACGGGTCTTCCTTGAACACTGAAGCTTTCTTT
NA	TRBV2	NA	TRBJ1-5	CASSLNVNQPQHF	TGTGCCAGCAGTTTAAACGTCAATCAGCCCCAGCATTTT
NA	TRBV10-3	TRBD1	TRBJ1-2	CAISERCGTVQGYTF	TGTGCCATCAGTGAGCGGTGTGGGACAGTACAGGGCTACACCTTC
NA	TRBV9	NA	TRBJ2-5	CASSVGRTGRKQETQYF	TGTGCCAGCAGCGTAGGGAGAACAGGGCGGAAGCAAGAGACCCAGTACTTC
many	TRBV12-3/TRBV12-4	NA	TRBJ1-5	CASSSGASNQPQHF	TGTGCCAGCAGTTCCGGAGCTAGCAATCAGCCCCAGCATTTT
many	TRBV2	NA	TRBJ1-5	CASSESGQVSNQPQHF	TGTGCCAGCAGTGAATCCGGACAAGTAAGCAATCAGCCCCAGCATTTT
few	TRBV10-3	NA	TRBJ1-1	CAISKGEVIGEAFF	TGTGCCATCAGCAAAGGGGAGGTAATAGGAGAAGCTTTCTTT
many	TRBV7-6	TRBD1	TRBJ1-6	CASSPNRGGGSPLHF	TGTGCCAGCAGTCCTAATAGAGGGGGCGGTTCACCCCTCCACTTT
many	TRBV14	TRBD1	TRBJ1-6	CASSRTGAAPLHF	TGTGCCAGCAGCCGGACAGGGGCGGCACCCCTCCACTTT
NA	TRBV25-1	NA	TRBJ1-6	CASSLAPRVTPLHF	TGTGCCAGCAGCTTAGCGCCGAGAGTGACACCCCTCCACTTT
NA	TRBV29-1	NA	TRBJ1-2	CSVASKTLTRGYTF	TGCAGCGTTGCGAGTAAAACCCTCACCCGGGGCTACACCTTC
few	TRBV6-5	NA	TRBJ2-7	CASSYQGNYEQYF	TGTGCCAGCAGTTACCAGGGGAACTACGAGCAGTACTTC
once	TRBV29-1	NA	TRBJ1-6	CSVKGDTNSPLHF	TGCAGCGTAAAAGGGGACACTAATTCACCCCTCCACTTT
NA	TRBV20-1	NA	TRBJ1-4	CSARGSQGRHEKLFF	TGCAGTGCTAGAGGGTCTCAGGGCCGTCATGAAAAACTGTTTTTT
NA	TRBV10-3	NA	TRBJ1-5	CAISEEAGPGDQPQHF	TGTGCCATCAGTGAGGAGGCAGGACCGGGGGATCAGCCCCAGCATTTT
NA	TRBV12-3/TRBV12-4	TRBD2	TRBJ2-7	CASSLWEGHSAEQYF	TGTGCCAGCAGTTTATGGGAGGGGCATTCTGCCGAGCAGTACTTC
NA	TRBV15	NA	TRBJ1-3	CATSRVEPGNTIYF	TGTGCCACCAGCAGAGTAGAGCCTGGAAACACCATATATTTT
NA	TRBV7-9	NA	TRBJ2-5	CASSGLGVETQYF	TGTGCCAGCAGCGGCCTAGGGGTCGAGACCCAGTACTTC
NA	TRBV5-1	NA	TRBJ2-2	CASSLSGYTGELFF	TGCGCCAGCAGCTTGAGCGGATACACCGGGGAGCTGTTTTTT
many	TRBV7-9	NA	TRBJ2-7	CASSFRDGGYEQYF	TGCGCCAGCAGCTTCCGGGACGGTGGCTACGAGCAGTACTTC
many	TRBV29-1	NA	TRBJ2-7	CSVGGQGSVDEQYF	TGCAGCGTTGGTGGGCAGGGGTCAGTCGACGAGCAGTACTTC
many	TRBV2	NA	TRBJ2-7	CASSDGGGRGYEQYF	TGTGCCAGCAGTGACGGGGGTGGACGGGGATACGAGCAGTACTTC
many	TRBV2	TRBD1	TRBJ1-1	CATPTGIDTEAFF	TGTGCCACCCCGACAGGGATTGACACTGAAGCTTTCTTT
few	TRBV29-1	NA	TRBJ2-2	CSVGGLNTGELFF	TGCAGCGTTGGAGGGTTGAACACCGGGGAGCTGTTTTTT
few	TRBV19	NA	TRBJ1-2	CASSSWNYGYTF	TGTGCCAGTAGTTCGTGGAACTATGGCTACACCTTC
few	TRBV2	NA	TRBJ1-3	CASSLGQLVSGNTIYF	TGTGCCAGCAGTCTAGGACAGTTAGTATCTGGAAACACCATATATTTT
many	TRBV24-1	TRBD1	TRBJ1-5	CATSESGTGKHF	TGTGCCACCAGTGAATCCGGGACAGGGAAGCATTTT
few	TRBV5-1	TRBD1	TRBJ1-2	CASEGGQGAGGYTF	TGCGCCAGCGAGGGGGGACAGGGGGCAGGAGGCTACACCTTC
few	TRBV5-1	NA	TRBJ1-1	CASTGGQNTEAFF	TGCGCCAGCACCGGTGGACAGAACACTGAAGCTTTCTTT